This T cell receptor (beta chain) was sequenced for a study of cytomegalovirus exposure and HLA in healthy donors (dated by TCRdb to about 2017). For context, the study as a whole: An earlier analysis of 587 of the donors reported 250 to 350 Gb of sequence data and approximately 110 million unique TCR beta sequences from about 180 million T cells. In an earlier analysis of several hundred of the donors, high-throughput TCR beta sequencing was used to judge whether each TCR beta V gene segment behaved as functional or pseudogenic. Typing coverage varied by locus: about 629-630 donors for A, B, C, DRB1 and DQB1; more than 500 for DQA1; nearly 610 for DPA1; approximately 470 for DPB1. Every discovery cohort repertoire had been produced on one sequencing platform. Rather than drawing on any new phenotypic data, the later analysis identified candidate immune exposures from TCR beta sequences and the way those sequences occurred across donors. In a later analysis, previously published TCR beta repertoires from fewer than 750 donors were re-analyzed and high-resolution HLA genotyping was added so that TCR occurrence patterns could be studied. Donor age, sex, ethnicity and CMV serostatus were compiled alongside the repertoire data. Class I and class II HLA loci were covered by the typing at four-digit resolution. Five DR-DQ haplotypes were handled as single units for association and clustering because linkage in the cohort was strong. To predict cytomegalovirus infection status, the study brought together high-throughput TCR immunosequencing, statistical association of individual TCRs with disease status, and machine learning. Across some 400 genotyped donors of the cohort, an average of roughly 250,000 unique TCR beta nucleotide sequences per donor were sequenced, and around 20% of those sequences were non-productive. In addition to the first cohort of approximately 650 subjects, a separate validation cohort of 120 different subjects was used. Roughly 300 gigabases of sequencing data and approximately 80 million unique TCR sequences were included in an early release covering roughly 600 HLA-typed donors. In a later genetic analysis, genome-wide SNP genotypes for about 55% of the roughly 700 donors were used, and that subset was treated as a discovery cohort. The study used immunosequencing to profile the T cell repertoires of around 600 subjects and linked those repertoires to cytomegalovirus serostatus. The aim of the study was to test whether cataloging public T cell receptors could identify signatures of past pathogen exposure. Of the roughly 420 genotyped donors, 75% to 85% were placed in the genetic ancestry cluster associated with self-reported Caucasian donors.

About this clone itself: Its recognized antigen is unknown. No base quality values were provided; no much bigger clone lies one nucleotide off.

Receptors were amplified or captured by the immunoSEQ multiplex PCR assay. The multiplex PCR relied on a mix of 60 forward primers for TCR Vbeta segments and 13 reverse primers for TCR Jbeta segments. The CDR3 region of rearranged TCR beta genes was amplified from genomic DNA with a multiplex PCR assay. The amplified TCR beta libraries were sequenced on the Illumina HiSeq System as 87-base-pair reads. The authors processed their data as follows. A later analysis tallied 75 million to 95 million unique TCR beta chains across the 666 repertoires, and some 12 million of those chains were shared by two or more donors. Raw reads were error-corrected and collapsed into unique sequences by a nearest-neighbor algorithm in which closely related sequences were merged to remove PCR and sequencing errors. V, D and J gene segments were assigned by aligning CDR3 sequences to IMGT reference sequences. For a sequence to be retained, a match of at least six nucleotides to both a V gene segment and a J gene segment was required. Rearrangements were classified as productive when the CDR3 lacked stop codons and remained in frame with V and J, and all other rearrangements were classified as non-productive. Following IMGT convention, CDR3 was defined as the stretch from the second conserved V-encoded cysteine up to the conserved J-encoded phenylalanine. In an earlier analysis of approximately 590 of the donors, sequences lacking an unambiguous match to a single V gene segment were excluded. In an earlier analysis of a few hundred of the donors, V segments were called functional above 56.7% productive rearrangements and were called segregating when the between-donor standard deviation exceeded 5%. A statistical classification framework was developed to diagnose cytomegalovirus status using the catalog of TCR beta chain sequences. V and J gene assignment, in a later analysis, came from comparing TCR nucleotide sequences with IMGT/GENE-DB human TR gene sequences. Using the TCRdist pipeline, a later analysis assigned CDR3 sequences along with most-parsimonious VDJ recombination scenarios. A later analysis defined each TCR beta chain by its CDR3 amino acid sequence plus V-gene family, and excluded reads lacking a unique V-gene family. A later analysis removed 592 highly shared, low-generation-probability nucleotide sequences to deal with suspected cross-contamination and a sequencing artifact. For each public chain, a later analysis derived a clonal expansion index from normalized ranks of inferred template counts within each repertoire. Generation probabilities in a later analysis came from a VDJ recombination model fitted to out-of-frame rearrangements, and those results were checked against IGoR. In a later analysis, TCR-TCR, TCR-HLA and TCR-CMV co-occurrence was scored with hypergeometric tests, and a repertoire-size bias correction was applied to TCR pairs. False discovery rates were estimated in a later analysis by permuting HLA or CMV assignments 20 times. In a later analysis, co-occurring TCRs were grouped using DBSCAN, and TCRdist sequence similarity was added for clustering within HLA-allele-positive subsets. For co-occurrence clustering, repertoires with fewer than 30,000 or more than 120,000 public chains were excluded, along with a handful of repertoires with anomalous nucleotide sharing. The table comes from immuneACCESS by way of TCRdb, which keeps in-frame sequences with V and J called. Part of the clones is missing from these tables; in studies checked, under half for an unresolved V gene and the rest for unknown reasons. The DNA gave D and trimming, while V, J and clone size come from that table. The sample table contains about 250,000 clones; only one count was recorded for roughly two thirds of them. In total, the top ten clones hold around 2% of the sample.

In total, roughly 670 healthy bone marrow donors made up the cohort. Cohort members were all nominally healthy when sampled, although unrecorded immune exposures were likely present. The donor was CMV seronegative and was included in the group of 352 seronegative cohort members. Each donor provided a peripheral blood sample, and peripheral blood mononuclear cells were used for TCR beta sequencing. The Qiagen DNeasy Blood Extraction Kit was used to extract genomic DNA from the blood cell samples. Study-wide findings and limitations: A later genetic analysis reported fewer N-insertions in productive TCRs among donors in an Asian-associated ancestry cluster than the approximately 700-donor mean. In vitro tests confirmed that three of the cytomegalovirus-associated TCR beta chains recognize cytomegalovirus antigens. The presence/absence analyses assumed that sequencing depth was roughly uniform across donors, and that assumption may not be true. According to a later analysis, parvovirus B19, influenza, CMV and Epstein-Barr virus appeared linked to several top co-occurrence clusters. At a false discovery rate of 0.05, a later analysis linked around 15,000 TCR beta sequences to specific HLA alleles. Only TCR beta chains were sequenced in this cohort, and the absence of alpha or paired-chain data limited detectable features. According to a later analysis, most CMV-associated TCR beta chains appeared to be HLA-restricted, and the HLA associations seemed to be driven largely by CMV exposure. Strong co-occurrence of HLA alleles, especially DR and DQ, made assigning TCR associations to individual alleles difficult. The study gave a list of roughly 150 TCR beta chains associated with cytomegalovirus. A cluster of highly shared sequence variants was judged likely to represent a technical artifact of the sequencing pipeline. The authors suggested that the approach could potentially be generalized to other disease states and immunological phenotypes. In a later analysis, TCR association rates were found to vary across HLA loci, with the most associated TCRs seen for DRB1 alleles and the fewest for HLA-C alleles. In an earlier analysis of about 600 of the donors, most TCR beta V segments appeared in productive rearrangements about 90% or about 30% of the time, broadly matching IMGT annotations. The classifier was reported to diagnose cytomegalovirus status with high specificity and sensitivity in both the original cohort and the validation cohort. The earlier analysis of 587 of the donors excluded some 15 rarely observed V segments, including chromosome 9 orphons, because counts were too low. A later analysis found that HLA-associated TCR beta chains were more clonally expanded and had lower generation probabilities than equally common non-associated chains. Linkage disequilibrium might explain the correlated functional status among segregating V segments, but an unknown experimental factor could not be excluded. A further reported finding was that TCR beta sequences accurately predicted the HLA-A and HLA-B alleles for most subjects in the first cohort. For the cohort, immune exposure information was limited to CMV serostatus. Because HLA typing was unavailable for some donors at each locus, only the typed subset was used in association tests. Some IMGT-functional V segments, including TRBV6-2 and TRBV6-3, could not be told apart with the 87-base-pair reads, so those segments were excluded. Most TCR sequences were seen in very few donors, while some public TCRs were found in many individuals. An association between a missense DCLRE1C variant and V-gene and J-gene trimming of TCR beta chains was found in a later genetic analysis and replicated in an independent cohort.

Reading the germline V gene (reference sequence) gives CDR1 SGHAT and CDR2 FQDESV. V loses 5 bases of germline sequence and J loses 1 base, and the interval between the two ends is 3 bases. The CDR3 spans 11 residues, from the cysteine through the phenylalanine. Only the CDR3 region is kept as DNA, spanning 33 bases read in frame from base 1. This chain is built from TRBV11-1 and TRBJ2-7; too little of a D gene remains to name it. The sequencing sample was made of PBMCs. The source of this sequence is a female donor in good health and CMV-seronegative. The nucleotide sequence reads TGTGCCAGCAGCCAATCCTACGAGCAGTACTTC. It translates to CASSQSYEQYF.